This TCR beta chain was sequenced during a study of human T cells and chemical hapten exposure. For the study at large: Patients were given diphenylcyclopropenone on the scalp weekly across the roughly 24-week study. Once 0.01% DPC had been applied to the upper back by patch test, readings were taken at 6 days.

This clonotype was observed a few times. No antigen is known for it. Whole-study results and caveats: There was alopecia in the donors, so their immune response may differ from that of healthy people.

The time point is: pre-sensitization, week 0. The treatment: therapeutic diphenylcyclopropenone sensitization with weekly scalp DPC. Someone pulled total RNA out of unfractionated whole blood. Original processing methods: Sequenced samples showed a median of approximately 100,000 TCRs each, with counts running from around 20,000 to 690,000. TCRdb reanalysed the RACE reads using MiXCR and keeps one entry per CDR3 protein. The V and J calls come from TCRdb's annotation, not from the publication. The table has tens of thousands of distinct CDR3 sequences, about 9.4% seen once; the top ten hold 25% to 30%. The receptor's source is a man aged 50 or older with alopecia areata. Some clones in this sample may be carry-over from other donors' samples. Sequencing used whole blood, obtained in connection with sensitization to the hapten diphenylcyclopropenone (DPC).

The CDR3 sequence: CASGGRTLGETQYF. Written as DNA, the CDR3 is TGTGCCAGCGGGGGGCGGACTTTGGGGGAGACCCAGTACTTC. The V and J genes are TRBV2 and TRBJ2-5; tentatively, D is TRBD1 or TRBD2 (6 bases each). CDR1 SNHLY and CDR2 FYNNEI come from the germline V gene. The CDR3 runs 14 residues. V was cut by 8 bases and J by 5 bases, with 18 bases left in between.